This T cell receptor (beta chain) is from a study of beta chain features in type 1 diabetes. Overall study context: Summed over all samples, the examined sorted cells came to more than 85 million. Study findings and constraints: It was possible that PCR favored shorter templates, equally so in patients and controls. It was among patients, rather than healthy donors, that naive, central memory and Treg TCRB repertoires appeared more similar.

The isolated RNA, all of it, was reverse transcribed, so expressed TCRB transcripts were what got sequenced. Profiling relied on immunoSEQ multiplex PCR, and the TCRdb table lists in-frame clones only, not all of them. This repertoire shows 850,000 to 900,000 clones, 17% found once; its top ten account for around 0.02%. CDR1 and CDR2 from the germline V gene are SNHLY and FYNNEI. V was shortened by 0 bases and J by 10 bases, with 7 bases between the two germline ends. The CDR3 covers 12 residues. Turning to this clone: Its specificity is not known.

Cell sorting via CD45RO/CCR7/CD25/CD127/CD95/CD27 was performed to obtain CD4+ naive, central memory, regulatory and stem cell-like memory cells. The chain uses TRBV2 and TRBJ2-1; TRBD2 might be the D (5 bases). Sequenced: naive CD4+ T cells from blood. The receptor was derived from a woman aged 18 to 35 in good health. The CDR3 loop reads CASSEARVEQFF. The CDR3 bases are TGTGCCAGCAGTGAAGCGCGGGTGGAGCAGTTCTTC.